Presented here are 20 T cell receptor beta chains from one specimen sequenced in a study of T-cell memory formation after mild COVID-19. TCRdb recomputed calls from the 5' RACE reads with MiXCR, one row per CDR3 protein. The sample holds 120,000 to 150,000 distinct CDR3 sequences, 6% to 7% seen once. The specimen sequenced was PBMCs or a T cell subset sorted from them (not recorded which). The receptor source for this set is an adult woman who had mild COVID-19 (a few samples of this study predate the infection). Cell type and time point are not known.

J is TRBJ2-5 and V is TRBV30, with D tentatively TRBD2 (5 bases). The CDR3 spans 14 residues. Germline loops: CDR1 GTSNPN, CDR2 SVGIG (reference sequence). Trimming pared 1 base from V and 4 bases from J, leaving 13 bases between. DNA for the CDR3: TGTGCCTGGAGTGCTGGCCACGGAGGAGAGACCCAGTACTTC. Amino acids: CAWSAGHGGETQYF.

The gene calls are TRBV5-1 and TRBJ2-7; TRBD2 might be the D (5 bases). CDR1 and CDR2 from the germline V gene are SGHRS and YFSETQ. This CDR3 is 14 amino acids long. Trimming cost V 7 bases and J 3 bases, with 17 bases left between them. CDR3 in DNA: TGCGCCAGCTCCTCGGACTTAAGCTACTACGAGCAGTACTTC. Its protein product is CASSSDLSYYEQYF.

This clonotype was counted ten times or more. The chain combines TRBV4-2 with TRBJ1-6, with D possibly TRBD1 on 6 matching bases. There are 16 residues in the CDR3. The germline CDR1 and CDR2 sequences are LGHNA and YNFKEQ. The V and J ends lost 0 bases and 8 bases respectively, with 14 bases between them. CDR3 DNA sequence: TGTGCCAGCAGCCAAGATCCCGGACAGTGGCATTCACCCCTCCACTTT. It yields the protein CASSQDPGQWHSPLHF.

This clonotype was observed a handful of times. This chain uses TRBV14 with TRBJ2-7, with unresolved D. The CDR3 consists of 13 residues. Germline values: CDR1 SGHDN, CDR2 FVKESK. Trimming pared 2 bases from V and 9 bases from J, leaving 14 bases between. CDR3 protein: CASSQSRQTPQYF. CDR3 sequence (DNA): TGTGCCAGCAGCCAATCTCGGCAGACTCCGCAGTACTTC.

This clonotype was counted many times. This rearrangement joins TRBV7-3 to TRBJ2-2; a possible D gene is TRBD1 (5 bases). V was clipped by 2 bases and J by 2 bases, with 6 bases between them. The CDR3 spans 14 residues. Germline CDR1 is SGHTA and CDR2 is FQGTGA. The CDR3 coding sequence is TGTGCCAGCAGCTTACAGGGTAACACCGGGGAGCTGTTTTTT. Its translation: CASSLQGNTGELFF.

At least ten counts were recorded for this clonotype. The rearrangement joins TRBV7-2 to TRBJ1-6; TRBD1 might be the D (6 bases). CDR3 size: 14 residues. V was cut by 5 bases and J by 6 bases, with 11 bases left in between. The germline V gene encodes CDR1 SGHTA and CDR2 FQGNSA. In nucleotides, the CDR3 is TGTGCCAGCAGCCGGACAGTTCTTAATTCACCCCTCCACTTT. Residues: CASSRTVLNSPLHF.

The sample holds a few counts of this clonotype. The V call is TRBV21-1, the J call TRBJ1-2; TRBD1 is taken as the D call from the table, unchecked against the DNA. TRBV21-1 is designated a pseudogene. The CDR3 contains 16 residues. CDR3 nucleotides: TGTGCCAGCAGCAATGGGGACAGGGGGCCATCGTTAGGCTACACCTTC. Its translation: CASSNGDRGPSLGYTF.

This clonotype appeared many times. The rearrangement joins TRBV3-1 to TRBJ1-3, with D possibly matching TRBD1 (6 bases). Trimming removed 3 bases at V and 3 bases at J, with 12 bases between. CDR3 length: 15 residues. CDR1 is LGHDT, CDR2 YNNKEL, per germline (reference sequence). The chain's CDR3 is CASSQMMDSGNTIYF. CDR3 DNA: TGTGCCAGCAGCCAGATGATGGACAGTGGAAACACCATATATTTT.

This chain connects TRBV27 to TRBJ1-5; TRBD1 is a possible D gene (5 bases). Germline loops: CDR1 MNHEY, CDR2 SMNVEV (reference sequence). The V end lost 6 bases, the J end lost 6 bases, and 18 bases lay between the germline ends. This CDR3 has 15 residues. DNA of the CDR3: TGTGCCAGCAGCCGGACGGGGGGGGGAGGTCAGCCCCAGCATTTT. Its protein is CASSRTGGGGQPQHF.

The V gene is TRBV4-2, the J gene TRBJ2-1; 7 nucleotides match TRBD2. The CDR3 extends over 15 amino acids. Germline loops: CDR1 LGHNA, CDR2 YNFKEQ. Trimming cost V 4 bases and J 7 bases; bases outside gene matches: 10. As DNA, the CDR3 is TGTGCCAGCAGCCTTAGAGGAGGTAGCGGGAATGAGCAGTTCTTC. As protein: CASSLRGGSGNEQFF.

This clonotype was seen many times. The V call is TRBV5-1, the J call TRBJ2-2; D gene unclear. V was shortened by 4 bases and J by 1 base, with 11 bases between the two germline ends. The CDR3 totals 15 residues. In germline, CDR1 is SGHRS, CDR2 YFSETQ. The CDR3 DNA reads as TGCGCCAGCAGCGCGGCTTGGGGGAACACCGGGGAGCTGTTTTTT. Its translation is CASSAAWGNTGELFF.

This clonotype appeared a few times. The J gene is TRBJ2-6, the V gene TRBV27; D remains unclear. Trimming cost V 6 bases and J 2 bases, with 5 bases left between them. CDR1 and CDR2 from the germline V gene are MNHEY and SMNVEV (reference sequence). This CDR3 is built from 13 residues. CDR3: CASRPAGANVLTF. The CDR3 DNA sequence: TGTGCCAGCAGGCCGGCTGGGGCCAACGTCCTGACTTTC.

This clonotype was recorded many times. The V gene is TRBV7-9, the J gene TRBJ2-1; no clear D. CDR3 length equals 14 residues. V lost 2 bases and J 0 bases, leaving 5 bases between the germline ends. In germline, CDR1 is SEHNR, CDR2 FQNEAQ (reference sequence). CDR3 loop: CASSLRSSYNEQFF. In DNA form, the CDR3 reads TGTGCCAGCAGCTTAAGGAGCTCCTACAATGAGCAGTTCTTC.

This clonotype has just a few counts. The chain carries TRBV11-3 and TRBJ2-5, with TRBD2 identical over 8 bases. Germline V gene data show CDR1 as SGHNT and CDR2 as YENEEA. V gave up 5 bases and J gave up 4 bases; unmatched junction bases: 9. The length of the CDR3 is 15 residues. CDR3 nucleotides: TGTGCCAGCAGCATCCAAAGCGGGAGTAGAGAGACCCAGTACTTC. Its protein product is CASSIQSGSRETQYF.

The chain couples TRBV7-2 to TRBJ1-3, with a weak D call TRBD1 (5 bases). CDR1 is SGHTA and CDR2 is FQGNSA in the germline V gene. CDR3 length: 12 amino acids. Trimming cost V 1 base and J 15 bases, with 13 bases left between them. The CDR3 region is CASSLVRGGPYF. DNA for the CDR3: TGTGCCAGCAGCTTAGTACGGGGGGGTCCATATTTT.

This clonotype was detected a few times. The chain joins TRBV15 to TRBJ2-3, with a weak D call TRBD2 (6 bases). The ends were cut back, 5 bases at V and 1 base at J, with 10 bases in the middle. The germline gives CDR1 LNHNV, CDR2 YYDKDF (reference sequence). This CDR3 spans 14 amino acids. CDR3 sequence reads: CATSVGEGTDTQYF. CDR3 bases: TGTGCCACCAGCGTGGGGGAGGGCACAGATACGCAGTATTTT.

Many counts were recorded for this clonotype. This chain's CDR3 is CASSQGGSGAGYEQYF. The CDR3 nucleotides read TGTGCCAGCAGCCAGGGCGGGTCAGGGGCCGGCTACGAGCAGTACTTC. V is TRBV7-8 and J is TRBJ2-7; D might be TRBD1 (6 bases). This CDR3 region has 16 residues. V was cut by 5 bases and J by 3 bases, with 20 bases left in between. The germline V gene has CDR1 SGHVS and CDR2 FQNEAQ.

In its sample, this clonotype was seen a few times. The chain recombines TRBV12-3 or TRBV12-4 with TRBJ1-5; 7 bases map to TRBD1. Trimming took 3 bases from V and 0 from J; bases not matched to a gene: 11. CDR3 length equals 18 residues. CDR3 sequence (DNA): TGTGCCAGCAGTTTGAGACAGGGAGACCCTTATAGCAATCAGCCCCAGCATTTT. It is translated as CASSLRQGDPYSNQPQHF.

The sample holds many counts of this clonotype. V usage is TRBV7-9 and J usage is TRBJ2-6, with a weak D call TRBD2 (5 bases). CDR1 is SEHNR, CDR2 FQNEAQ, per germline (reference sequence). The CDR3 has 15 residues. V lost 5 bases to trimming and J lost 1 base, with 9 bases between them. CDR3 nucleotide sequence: TGTGCCAGCAGCACTAGGTGGTCTGGGGCCAACGTCCTGACTTTC. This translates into CASSTRWSGANVLTF. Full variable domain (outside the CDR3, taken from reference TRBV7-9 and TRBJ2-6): DTGVSQNPRHKITKRGQNVTFRCDPISEHNRLYWYRQTLGQGPEFLTYFQNEAQLEKSRLLSDRFSAERPKGSFSTLEIQRTEQGDSAMYLCASSTRWSGANVLTFGAGSRLTVL.

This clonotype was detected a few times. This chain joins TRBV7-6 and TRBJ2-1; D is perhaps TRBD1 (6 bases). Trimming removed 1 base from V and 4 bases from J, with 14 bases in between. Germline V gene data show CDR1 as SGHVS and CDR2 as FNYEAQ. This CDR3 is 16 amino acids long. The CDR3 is CASSLESRGGYNEQFF. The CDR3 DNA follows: TGTGCCAGCAGCTTAGAGTCCAGGGGTGGGTACAATGAGCAGTTCTTC.